Ten or more counts support the clone carrying this TCR beta chain. This record comes from a study of T cells in Graves' hyperthyroidism and ophthalmopathy. TCR beta CDR3 sequences were amplified from RNA transcripts. HTBI primers drove first-round RT-PCR of the TCR CDR3. TCRdb recomputed calls from the multiplex PCR reads with MiXCR, one row per CDR3 protein. The sample carries nearly 600,000 distinct CDR3 sequences, more than 11% recorded once. The sequenced material came from blood. The TCR comes from a woman aged 25-40 years with Graves' hyperthyroidism that later progressed to Graves' ophthalmopathy.

DNA of the CDR3: TGCGCCAGCAGCCAAGATTCGGGCAGAGCCTACGAGCAGTACTTC. Translation gives CASSQDSGRAYEQYF. The chain joins TRBV4-3 to TRBJ2-7; D remains unclear. The CDR3 consists of 15 residues. V was shortened by 0 bases and J by 2 bases, with 11 bases between the two germline ends. Germline V gene sequence: CDR1 LGHNA, CDR2 YSLEER.